The 30 T cell receptor beta chains given below trace back to one sample, sequenced in a study of shared clonotypes between healthy human individuals. TCRdb keeps only in-frame clones here, not all; method: immunoSEQ multiplex PCR. In the table there are just over 2,000,000 clones, 85% to 95% of which are singletons. Sequencing was performed on naive CD4+ T cells sorted from blood. Subset noted: CD45RA+ positively selected. All receptors derive from a man aged 18 to 30 in good health.

The chain is built from TRBV27 and TRBJ2-1; no firm D call. This CDR3 is built from 11 residues. V lost 4 bases, J lost 4 bases, and 2 bases lay in between. Germline values: CDR1 MNHEY, CDR2 SMNVEV (reference sequence). CDR3 DNA sequence: TGTGCCAGCAGTTGGTACAATGAGCAGTTCTTC. It translates to CASSWYNEQFF.

The CDR3 protein is CASSLSSGRSSYNEQFF. DNA for the CDR3: TGCGCCAGCAGCTTGTCTAGCGGGAGGTCATCCTACAATGAGCAGTTCTTC. The chain is built from TRBV5-1 and TRBJ2-1, with TRBD2 identical over 11 bases. V trimming: 1 base; J trimming: 1 base; junction bases outside the gene matches: 4. In germline, CDR1 is SGHRS, CDR2 YFSETQ. The CDR3 runs to 17 residues.

Note on this clone: This sample includes further DNA sequences coding for the same CDR3. The rearrangement joins TRBV15 to TRBJ2-7, with D unclear. Per the germline V gene, CDR1 is LNHNV and CDR2 is YYDKDF (reference sequence). The CDR3 contains 13 residues. V was pared by 1 base and J by 3 bases, with 7 bases between. The CDR3 DNA reads as TGTGCCACCAGCAGAGGCCTAGTCTACGAGCAGTACTTC. It specifies CATSRGLVYEQYF.

The chain recombines TRBV14 with TRBJ1-2; the D gene is possibly TRBD1 (5 bases). The germline V gene encodes CDR1 SGHDN and CDR2 FVKESK. The CDR3 consists of 16 residues. Trimming took off 5 bases at V and 4 bases at J, with 20 bases between the two ends. CDR3 sequence reads: CASSVRQGKTGYGYTF. CDR3 DNA: TGTGCCAGCAGCGTTCGTCAGGGCAAAACAGGCTATGGCTACACCTTC.

The chain couples TRBV18 to TRBJ2-7; TRBD1 is a possible D gene (6 bases). Germline-derived CDR1 and CDR2 are KGHSH and LQKENI. The CDR3 extends over 15 amino acids. V was shortened by 0 bases and J by 2 bases, with 11 bases between the two germline ends. The chain's CDR3 is CASSPPHGQPYEQYF. The CDR3 nucleotides read TGTGCCAGCTCACCACCACACGGACAGCCCTACGAGCAGTACTTC. Combining the CDR3 with reference TRBV18 and TRBJ2-7 gives the whole variable domain NAGVMQNPRHLVRRRGQEARLRCSPMKGHSHVYWYRQLPEEGLKFMVYLQKENIIDESGMPKERFSAEFPKEGPSILRIQQVVRGDSAAYFCASSPPHGQPYEQYFGPGTRLTVT.

This chain joins TRBV19 and TRBJ2-3; 11 positions agree with TRBD1. This CDR3 region has 16 residues. Germline CDR1 LNHDA, CDR2 SQIVND (reference sequence). V gave up 2 bases and J gave up 4 bases; unmatched junction bases: 5. CDR3 DNA: TGTGCCAGTAGTATACGGACAGGGGGCGGCGCAGATACGCAGTATTTT. This encodes CASSIRTGGGADTQYF.

The CDR3: CASSLTDEAFF. The CDR3 DNA sequence: TGTGCCAGCTCATTGACAGATGAAGCTTTCTTT. The chain is built from TRBV18 and TRBJ1-1; D possibly corresponds to TRBD1 (5 bases). This CDR3 has 11 residues. V was pared by 5 bases and J by 7 bases, with 8 bases between. CDR1 is KGHSH and CDR2 is LQKENI in the germline V gene.

The genes are TRBV4-2 and TRBJ2-3, with D perhaps matching TRBD2 (6 bases). Germline V gene sequence: CDR1 LGHNA, CDR2 YNFKEQ. This CDR3 is built from 18 residues. The V end lost 1 base, the J end lost 3 bases, and 20 bases lay between the germline ends. The CDR3 bases are TGTGCCAGCAGCCAAGCCACCTCGTCGGTCGGGGGAACAGATACGCAGTATTTT. Residues: CASSQATSSVGGTDTQYF.

This clone was detected once. The V call is TRBV7-2, the J call TRBJ2-5; D is undetermined. Per germline, CDR1 SGHTA and CDR2 FQGNSA. This CDR3 spans 11 amino acids. V was pared by 5 bases and J by 5 bases, with 6 bases between. The CDR3 region has the DNA TGTGCCAGCAGCCAGAAGGAGACCCAGTACTTC. Its translation is CASSQKETQYF.

V and J are TRBV27 and TRBJ1-1; 7 bases map to TRBD1. CDR1 and CDR2 (germline): MNHEY, SMNVEV (reference sequence). This CDR3 contains 17 residues. Losses at the gene ends were 6 bases for V and 0 bases for J; bases not matched to a gene: 13. The CDR3 region has the DNA TGTGCCAGCAGGAAAAACAGGGGTCCGATACTGAACACTGAAGCTTTCTTT. As protein: CASRKNRGPILNTEAFF.

V gene TRBV6-1 combines with J gene TRBJ1-5; 7 bases map to TRBD1. Germline V lookup: CDR1 MNHNS, CDR2 SASEGT. With V trimmed by 1 base and J by 0 bases, 9 bases remained unmatched. The CDR3 is made up of 18 amino acids. The CDR3 sequence is CASSEVSRQGYSNQPQHF. The CDR3 DNA sequence: TGTGCCAGCAGTGAAGTCTCGAGACAGGGCTATAGCAATCAGCCCCAGCATTTT.

The chain links TRBV7-8 to TRBJ2-7; D is possibly TRBD1 or TRBD2 (5 bases each). In germline, CDR1 is SGHVS, CDR2 FQNEAQ. CDR3 length: 15 residues. Trimming removed 4 bases from V and 0 bases from J, with 13 bases in between. This chain's CDR3 is CASSSGQGSSYEQYF. The CDR3, as DNA: TGTGCCAGCAGCTCTGGACAAGGGAGCTCCTACGAGCAGTACTTC.

V is TRBV29-1 and J is TRBJ1-2; D is perhaps TRBD1 (5 bases). The germline CDR1 and CDR2 sequences are SQVTM and ANQGSEA. The V end was cut by 6 bases, the J end by 5 bases, with 19 bases between. This CDR3 has 14 residues. The CDR3, as DNA: TGCAGCGTCGTTAACTTCTCGGGGCCTTATGGCTACACCTTC. The encoded protein is CSVVNFSGPYGYTF.

The V call is TRBV7-9, the J call TRBJ1-2, with a tentative D call TRBD1 (5 bases). Per germline, CDR1 SEHNR and CDR2 FQNEAQ (reference sequence). V was trimmed by 5 bases and J by 4 bases, leaving 14 bases between them. The CDR3 totals 14 residues. Here the CDR3 DNA reads TGTGCCAGCAGCGCCACAGGAGGACGCTATGGCTACACCTTC. As protein: CASSATGGRYGYTF.

Remarks on this clone: At one end the junction does not follow the germline gene, possibly because of a read error. The chain has TRBV7-9 and TRBJ1-6; tentatively, D is TRBD1 (6 bases). Looked up from germline, CDR1 is SEHNR and CDR2 is FQNEAQ (reference sequence). This CDR3 region has 14 residues. In nucleotides, the CDR3 is TGTGCCAGCAGTCCCGCGGGGGGCACTAGGCTTCCCTCCTTT. Its translation is CASSPAGGTRLPSF. The complete variable domain, with remaining parts taken from reference TRBV7-9 and TRBJ1-6, reads DTGVSQNPRHKITKRGQNVTFRCDPISEHNRLYWYRQTLGQGPEFLTYFQNEAQLEKSRLLSDRFSAERPKGSFSTLEIQRTEQGDSAMYLCASSPAGGTRLPSFGNGTRLTVT.

The chain joins TRBV7-2 to TRBJ2-3; the match to TRBD1 covers 7 bases. V gave up 2 bases and J gave up 3 bases; unmatched junction bases: 2. The CDR3 runs 14 residues. The germline CDR1 and CDR2 sequences are SGHTA and FQGNSA. CDR3 nucleotide sequence: TGTGCCAGCAGCTTAACAGGGGTTACAGATACGCAGTATTTT. Translated, it gives CASSLTGVTDTQYF.

The gene calls are TRBV7-2 and TRBJ1-5; D may be TRBD1 (5 bases). Germline V gene data show CDR1 as SGHTA and CDR2 as FQGNSA. Trimming shortened V by 1 base and J by 0 bases, and 7 bases separated the two germline ends. The CDR3 extends over 15 amino acids. The CDR3 loop is CASSLGGASNQPQHF. CDR3 DNA: TGTGCCAGCAGCTTAGGAGGGGCTAGCAATCAGCCCCAGCATTTT.

This clone was seen a single time. The gene calls are TRBV6-1 and TRBJ1-2; 7 bases agree with TRBD1. Germline V lookup: CDR1 MNHNS, CDR2 SASEGT. The CDR3 has 14 amino acids. V was clipped by 6 bases and J by 4 bases; unmatched bases: 8. The DNA of the CDR3 is TGTGCCAGCAGCCGCCCGACAGGGACCTATGGCTACACCTTC. Its protein is CASSRPTGTYGYTF.

The chain employs TRBV7-2 and TRBJ2-7; 10 positions agree with TRBD2. The CDR3 contains 18 residues. Germline lookup yields CDR1 SGHTA and CDR2 FQGNSA. V lost 4 bases to trimming and J lost 3 bases; unmatched junction nucleotides: 15. CDR3 DNA: TGTGCCAGCAGCTCAGTAGGGGGTGGACTAGCGGCACTCTACGAGCAGTACTTC. Its protein is CASSSVGGGLAALYEQYF.

The chain has TRBV6-1 and TRBJ2-7; TRBD2 agrees at 7 bases. Germline CDR1 is MNHNS and CDR2 is SASEGT. CDR3 size: 12 residues. Trimming cost V 3 bases and J 11 bases; bases outside gene matches: 7. The CDR3 loop reads CASSDSGLTKYF. CDR3 coding DNA: TGTGCCAGCAGTGACTCGGGACTAACGAAGTACTTC.

V is TRBV6-1 and J is TRBJ2-3; TRBD1 matches at 8 bases. V gave up 6 bases and J gave up 4 bases; unmatched junction bases: 9. Germline V gives CDR1 MNHNS, CDR2 SASEGT. The CDR3 runs to 15 residues. The CDR3 is CASRALDRAADTQYF. The DNA of the CDR3 is TGTGCCAGCAGGGCCCTGGACAGGGCTGCAGATACGCAGTATTTT.

Remarks on this clone: Other nucleotide sequences in the sample specify the same CDR3. The chain recombines TRBV19 with TRBJ2-7; no definite D call. Germline-derived CDR1 and CDR2 are LNHDA and SQIVND (reference sequence). This CDR3 has 13 residues. Trimming removed 5 bases at V and 1 base at J, with 9 bases between. The CDR3 sequence: CASSSTPSYEQYF. CDR3 DNA sequence: TGTGCCAGTAGTTCGACACCTTCCTACGAGCAGTACTTC. The complete variable domain, with remaining parts taken from reference TRBV19 and TRBJ2-7, reads DGGITQSPKYLFRKEGQNVTLSCEQNLNHDAMYWYRQDPGQGLRLIYYSQIVNDFQKGDIAEGYSVSREKKESFPLTVTSAQKNPTAFYLCASSSTPSYEQYFGPGTRLTVT.

The chain recombines TRBV11-2 with TRBJ2-3, with 8 bases aligning to TRBD1. Looked up from germline, CDR1 is SGHAT and CDR2 is FQNNGV. V dropped 1 base and J dropped 5; count of bases not matched to a gene: 2. This CDR3 is 14 amino acids long. The chain's CDR3 is CASSLARGRDTQYF. CDR3 coding DNA: TGTGCCAGCAGCTTAGCCAGGGGGCGAGATACGCAGTATTTT.

This clone has a single count. The chain carries TRBV7-2 and TRBJ2-7; 9 nucleotides align to TRBD2. The CDR3 has 14 residues. The germline gives CDR1 SGHTA, CDR2 FQGNSA. Germline trimming cut 3 bases from V and 5 bases from J; bases unmatched to any gene: 5. The CDR3 DNA is TGTGCCAGCAGCTTGAGCGGGAGGTACGACGAGCAGTACTTC. This translates into CASSLSGRYDEQYF.

V usage is TRBV10-2 and J usage is TRBJ2-1; 7 positions match TRBD2. Unmatched junction bases numbered 7, after V lost 8 bases and J lost 3 bases. From germline, CDR1 is WSHSY and CDR2 SAAADI. The CDR3 covers 14 residues. CDR3 coding DNA: TGCGCCAGCGGTCCCGGGGGGATCTACAATGAGCAGTTCTTC. This gives the protein CASGPGGIYNEQFF.

The CDR3 coding sequence is TGTGCCAGCAGACAGGTTAATGAAAAACTGTTTTTT. This encodes CASRQVNEKLFF. The rearrangement links TRBV2 to TRBJ1-4; D might be TRBD1 (5 bases). CDR1 is SNHLY and CDR2 is FYNNEI in the germline V gene. The CDR3 has 12 amino acids. V was cut by 6 bases and J by 4 bases, with 6 bases left in between. The full variable domain, its missing parts supplied by reference TRBV2 and TRBJ1-4, is EPEVTQTPSHQVTQMGQEVILRCVPISNHLYFYWYRQILGQKVEFLVSFYNNEISEKSEIFDDQFSVERPDGSNFTLKIRSTKLEDSAMYFCASRQVNEKLFFGSGTQLSVL.

The chain is built from TRBV19 and TRBJ1-1; tentatively, D is TRBD1 (5 bases). CDR3 length: 13 residues. Deletions cut 7 bases from V and 1 base from J, with 10 bases between. CDR1 and CDR2 from the germline V gene are LNHDA and SQIVND (reference sequence). The CDR3 spells CASMGGENTEAFF. The CDR3 bases are TGTGCCAGTATGGGAGGGGAGAACACTGAAGCTTTCTTT.

The J gene is TRBJ1-3, the V gene TRBV5-1; D call uncertain. Germline lookup yields CDR1 SGHRS and CDR2 YFSETQ. The V gene lost 3 bases and the J gene lost 3 bases, with 10 bases spanning the gap. The CDR3 runs to 14 residues. This CDR3 is CASSSGSLGNTIYF. The DNA of the CDR3 is TGCGCCAGCAGCTCGGGCAGCCTTGGAAACACCATATATTTT. Full variable domain (outside the CDR3, taken from reference TRBV5-1 and TRBJ1-3): KAGVTQTPRYLIKTRGQQVTLSCSPISGHRSVSWYQQTPGQGLQFLFEYFSETQRNKGNFPGRFSGRQFSNSRSEMNVSTLELGDSALYLCASSSGSLGNTIYFGEGSWLTVV.

Points on this clone: Within the sample, other DNA sequences also encode this same CDR3. The J gene is TRBJ1-2, the V gene TRBV18; TRBD1 might be the D (5 bases). V dropped 3 bases and J dropped 1 base, with 6 bases sitting between them. The CDR3 is 13 residues long. From germline, CDR1 is KGHSH and CDR2 LQKENI. In DNA form, the CDR3 reads TGTGCCAGCTCACCTCAGGGTAACTATGGCTACACCTTC. Translation: CASSPQGNYGYTF. Full variable domain (remainder filled in from reference TRBV18 and TRBJ1-2): NAGVMQNPRHLVRRRGQEARLRCSPMKGHSHVYWYRQLPEEGLKFMVYLQKENIIDESGMPKERFSAEFPKEGPSILRIQQVVRGDSAAYFCASSPQGNYGYTFGSGTRLTVV.

The rearrangement uses TRBV6-1 and TRBJ2-7, with TRBD2 as a possible D gene (6 bases). CDR1 MNHNS and CDR2 SASEGT come from the germline V gene. The CDR3 length is 12 residues. CDR3 sequence (DNA): TGTGCACAAGGGGACTCTTACTACGAGCAGTACTTC. As protein: CAQGDSYYEQYF.